The present T cell receptor beta chain was sequenced within a study of cytomegalovirus exposure and HLA in healthy donors. Study results and limitations: Most TCR sequences were uncommon, yet certain public TCRs appeared in many donors. Information on immune exposure was restricted to one variable (CMV serostatus).

Between the trimmed V and J ends, which lost 5 bases and 0 bases, there was a span of 22 bases. The V gene's germline CDR1 is SGHVS and CDR2 FNYEAQ. CDR3 length: 18 amino acids. With 60 Vbeta and 13 Jbeta primers, the PCR was carried out. Sequencing used immunoSEQ multiplex PCR; TCRdb keeps in-frame clones, though not all of them. The sample has approximately 100,000 clones; around 82% are singletons. On this clone itself: The antigen is not known.

The TCR was taken from a woman between 50 and 59 years old in good health and CMV-seropositive. The sequencing input was PBMCs. This rearrangement joins TRBV7-6 to TRBJ1-1; D perhaps matches TRBD1 (6 bases). In DNA, the CDR3 is TGTGCCAGCAGCCCTGACGACAGGACCCTTGGAATGAACACTGAAGCTTTCTTT. Its protein is CASSPDDRTLGMNTEAFF. Complete variable domain (other parts from reference TRBV7-6 and TRBJ1-1): GAGVSQSPRYKVTKRGQDVALRCDPISGHVSLYWYRQALGQGPEFLTYFNYEAQQDKSGLPNDRFSAERPEGSISTLTIQRTEQRDSAMYRCASSPDDRTLGMNTEAFFGQGTRLTVV.